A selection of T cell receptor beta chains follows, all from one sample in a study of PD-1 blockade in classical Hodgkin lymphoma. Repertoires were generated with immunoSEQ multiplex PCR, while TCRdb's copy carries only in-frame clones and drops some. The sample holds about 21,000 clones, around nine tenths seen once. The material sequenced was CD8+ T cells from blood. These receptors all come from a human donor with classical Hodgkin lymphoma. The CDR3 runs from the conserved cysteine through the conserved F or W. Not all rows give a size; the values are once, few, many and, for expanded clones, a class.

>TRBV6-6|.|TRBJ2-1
CASSYSGREQFF
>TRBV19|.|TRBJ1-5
CASSILRGSQPQHF
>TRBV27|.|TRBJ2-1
CASSYKGAGIYNEQFF
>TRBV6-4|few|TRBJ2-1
CASSSSGGGYNEQFF
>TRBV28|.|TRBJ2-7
CASRILNPRTSFDEQYF
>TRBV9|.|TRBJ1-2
CASSGYGYTF
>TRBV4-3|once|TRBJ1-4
CASSQDAGLNRDRGTKLFF
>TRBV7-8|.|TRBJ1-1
CASSQDRPSTEAFF
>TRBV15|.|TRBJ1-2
CATSRPPRGYTF
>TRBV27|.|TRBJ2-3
CASSHQVAGGPGTDTQYF
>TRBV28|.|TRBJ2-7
CASSFWIGEVNEQYF
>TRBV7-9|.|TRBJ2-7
CASSSLDRSYEQYF
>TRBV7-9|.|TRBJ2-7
CASSASSGGFYYEQYF
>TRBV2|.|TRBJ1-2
CASGPGPKGYTF
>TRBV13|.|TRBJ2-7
CASSLRQGIGEQYF